Below are 25 T cell receptor beta chains sequenced from a single sample in a study of early T cells in non-severe SARS-CoV-2 infection. TCRdb itself ran the 5' RACE reads through MiXCR, one entry per CDR3 protein. The repertoire has approximately 110,000 distinct CDR3 sequences, 15% of them found once; the top ten carry 21%. Sequencing was done on a sample of whole blood. The source of these receptors is an adult who was a healthcare worker with PCR-confirmed SARS-CoV-2 infection or an uninfected control (not recorded which).

The V gene is TRBV7-2, the J gene TRBJ1-2; perhaps TRBD1 as D (6 bases). Germline assignment: CDR1 SGHTA and CDR2 FQGNSA. This CDR3 spans 16 amino acids. V was trimmed by 1 base and J by 1 base, leaving 13 bases between them. CDR3 nucleotides: TGTGCCAGCAGCTTAGTTACAGGGAAGTTTAACTATGGCTACACCTTC. Residues: CASSLVTGKFNYGYTF.

This chain uses TRBV27 with TRBJ1-4, with D possibly TRBD1 on 6 matching bases. This CDR3 contains 12 residues. Per the germline V gene, CDR1 is MNHEY and CDR2 is SMNVEV (reference sequence). V was shortened by 3 bases and J by 11 bases, with 10 bases between the two germline ends. The CDR3 sequence is CASSFPGQKLFF. Here the CDR3 DNA reads TGTGCCAGCAGTTTCCCCGGACAGAAACTGTTTTTT.

In its sample, this clonotype was seen a few times. V gene TRBV18 combines with J gene TRBJ1-2; tentative D call: TRBD1 (6 bases). Germline V gene sequence: CDR1 KGHSH, CDR2 LQKENI. With 3 bases removed from V and 4 bases from J, the gap between germline ends came to 12 bases. CDR3 length: 14 amino acids. CDR3 region: CASSPGAEIYGYTF. The DNA of the CDR3 is TGTGCCAGCTCACCGGGGGCGGAAATCTATGGCTACACCTTC.

This clonotype was counted at least ten times. This chain links TRBV11-1 with TRBJ2-7, with D unresolved. Germline CDR1 is SGHAT and CDR2 is FQDESV (reference sequence). This CDR3 contains 12 residues. The V end was cut by 5 bases, the J end by 4 bases, with 9 bases between. CDR3 region: CASSTDTYEQYF. CDR3 DNA: TGTGCCAGCAGCACCGACACTTACGAGCAGTACTTC.

The chain joins TRBV19 to TRBJ2-5; no definite D call. Per the germline V gene, CDR1 is LNHDA and CDR2 is SQIVND (reference sequence). The CDR3 spans 12 residues. Trimming removed 9 bases from V and 5 bases from J, with 13 bases in between. The CDR3, as DNA: TGTGCCAGGACCTGGGCCCGGGAGACCCAGTACTTC. This codes for CARTWARETQYF.

In this sample, this clonotype turned up many times. This chain uses TRBV20-1 with TRBJ2-5; D may be TRBD2 (6 bases). The V end lost 3 bases, the J end lost 2 bases, and 7 bases lay between the germline ends. Germline V gives CDR1 DFQATT, CDR2 SNEGSKA (reference sequence). This CDR3 is built from 12 residues. CDR3 amino acids: CSARGGQETQYF. CDR3 nucleotides: TGCAGTGCTAGGGGGGGACAAGAGACCCAGTACTTC.

This clonotype was picked up a small number of times. The chain couples TRBV3-1 to TRBJ2-2; a possible D gene is TRBD2 (6 bases). The CDR3 length is 14 residues. The germline V gene encodes CDR1 LGHDT and CDR2 YNNKEL (reference sequence). V shed 1 base and J shed 4 bases, with 7 bases lying between them. CDR3 loop: CASSQAGATGELFF. Here the CDR3 DNA reads TGTGCCAGCAGCCAAGCGGGAGCCACCGGGGAGCTGTTTTTT.

This clonotype was seen a handful of times. The chain is built from TRBV27 and TRBJ2-7, with D possibly TRBD1 on 6 matching bases. The V gene's germline CDR1 is MNHEY and CDR2 SMNVEV (reference sequence). Deletions cut 0 bases from V and 7 bases from J, with 10 bases between. This CDR3 has 13 residues. CDR3 in amino acids: CASSLSDSWEQYF. CDR3 nucleotide sequence: TGTGCCAGCAGTTTATCGGACAGTTGGGAGCAGTACTTC.

In its sample, this clonotype was seen a few times. This chain joins TRBV18 and TRBJ2-5; maybe TRBD2 (7 bases). V was trimmed by 3 bases and J by 8 bases, leaving 16 bases between them. Germline V gene data show CDR1 as KGHSH and CDR2 as LQKENI. This CDR3 has 14 residues. CDR3 amino acids: CASSPITGRETQYF. CDR3 nucleotides: TGTGCCAGCTCACCGATCACAGGGAGGGAAACCCAGTACTTC.

The chain joins TRBV12-3 or TRBV12-4 to TRBJ1-6; D perhaps matches TRBD1 (5 bases). V was trimmed by 7 bases and J by 9 bases, leaving 16 bases between them. There are 14 residues in the CDR3. The CDR3 sequence: CASTPERGSSPLHF. For the CDR3, the DNA is TGTGCCAGCACCCCCGAGCGGGGGAGTTCACCCCTCCACTTT.

The chain joins TRBV12-3 or TRBV12-4 to TRBJ2-3, with D tentatively TRBD1 or TRBD2 (5 bases each). There are 17 residues in the CDR3. Trimming removed 8 bases from V and 2 bases from J, with 23 bases in between. Written as DNA, the CDR3 is TGTGCCAGCGGACCGGGGCTGGTTAATTGGGACACAGATACGCAGTATTTT. Protein sequence: CASGPGLVNWDTDTQYF.

The sample holds a few counts of this clonotype. V gene TRBV5-1 combines with J gene TRBJ2-1; 8 bases agree with TRBD1. V gave up 10 bases and J gave up 4 bases; unmatched junction bases: 10. Looked up from germline, CDR1 is SGHRS and CDR2 is YFSETQ. The CDR3 loop spans 14 amino acids. The CDR3 is CASAPGQVYNEQFF. The CDR3 bases are TGCGCCTCAGCCCCGGGACAGGTGTACAATGAGCAGTTCTTC.

This clonotype has only a few counts. V is TRBV2 and J is TRBJ1-2, with D unresolved. CDR1 is SNHLY and CDR2 is FYNNEI in the germline V gene. The length of the CDR3 is 13 residues. Trimming stripped 4 bases from V and 1 base from J, with 7 bases between. The chain's CDR3 is CASSVTGNYGYTF. DNA for the CDR3: TGTGCCAGCAGTGTAACCGGTAACTATGGCTACACCTTC.

V is TRBV27 and J is TRBJ2-3, with D possibly being TRBD2 (7 bases). The V and J ends lost 0 bases and 4 bases respectively, with 26 bases between them. This CDR3 is built from 20 residues. In germline, CDR1 is MNHEY, CDR2 SMNVEV (reference sequence). The CDR3 sequence is CASSLSKGGRGRFSSDTQYF. The CDR3 region has the DNA TGTGCCAGCAGTTTATCGAAAGGAGGGAGGGGGAGATTTTCTTCAGATACGCAGTATTTT.

The J gene is TRBJ2-3, the V gene TRBV5-4; 9 bases align to TRBD2. Unmatched junction bases numbered 9, after V lost 4 bases and J lost 3 bases. There are 16 residues in the CDR3. From germline, CDR1 is SGHNT and CDR2 YYREEE (reference sequence). In DNA, the CDR3 is TGTGCCAGCAGCCCTGGTGCGGGGGGGCGTACAGATACGCAGTATTTT. The encoded protein is CASSPGAGGRTDTQYF.

This clonotype was picked up many times. This CDR3 reads CASSPYRAVGRGYTF. DNA for the CDR3: TGTGCCAGCAGTCCCTACAGGGCGGTTGGACGTGGCTACACCTTC. The gene calls are TRBV12-3 or TRBV12-4 and TRBJ1-2; TRBD1 is a possible D gene (6 bases). CDR3 length: 15 amino acids. With 5 bases removed from V and 7 bases from J, the gap between germline ends came to 20 bases.

V gene TRBV5-1 combines with J gene TRBJ2-5; D remains unclear. With 4 bases removed from V and 5 bases from J, the gap between germline ends came to 12 bases. The germline V gene has CDR1 SGHRS and CDR2 YFSETQ. The CDR3 consists of 13 residues. CDR3 DNA sequence: TGCGCCAGCAGCCTCACAAGAACCGAGACCCAGTACTTC. It specifies CASSLTRTETQYF.

The V gene is TRBV4-2, the J gene TRBJ2-4, with 7 nucleotides matching TRBD1. Germline CDR1 reads LGHNA; CDR2 reads YNFKEQ. There are 15 residues in the CDR3. The V and J ends lost 0 bases and 9 bases, in that order; junction bases with no gene match: 8. CDR3 bases: TGTGCCAGCAGCCAAGAACAGGGGCAGAGCCGCATTCAGTACTTC. It translates to CASSQEQGQSRIQYF.

This chain uses TRBV19 with TRBJ1-6; a possible D gene is TRBD1 (6 bases). The CDR3 length is 12 residues. Trimming shortened V by 9 bases and J by 10 bases, and 13 bases separated the two germline ends. Germline-derived CDR1 and CDR2 are LNHDA and SQIVND (reference sequence). The CDR3 is CASRQAGSPLHF. DNA of the CDR3: TGTGCCAGCAGACAGGCCGGGTCACCCCTCCACTTT.

This chain uses TRBV5-4 with TRBJ2-2, with D perhaps TRBD2 (5 bases). V gave up 0 bases and J gave up 4 bases, with 10 bases separating them. Germline V gene lookup returns CDR1 SGHNT and CDR2 YYREEE (reference sequence). The CDR3 has 15 amino acids. CDR3 bases: TGTGCCAGCAGCTTGGAAGCGGACGGCACCGGGGAGCTGTTTTTT. Encoded protein: CASSLEADGTGELFF.

Only a few counts were recorded for this clonotype. V usage is TRBV29-1 and J usage is TRBJ1-1, with D unclear. Per the germline V gene, CDR1 is SQVTM and CDR2 is ANQGSEA. V lost 4 bases and J lost 0, with 9 bases in between. The length of the CDR3 is 13 residues. Written as DNA, the CDR3 is TGCAGCGTTGTTCGGCGATTGAACACTGAAGCTTTCTTT. Translated: CSVVRRLNTEAFF. The variable domain in full, completed from reference TRBV29-1 and TRBJ1-1, reads SAVISQKPSRDICQRGTSLTIQCQVDSQVTMMFWYRQQPGQSLTLIATANQGSEATYESGFVIDKFPISRPNLTFSTLTVSNMSPEDSSIYLCSVVRRLNTEAFFGQGTRLTVV.

This clonotype has more than one count but fewer than ten. The chain is built from TRBV5-4 and TRBJ2-7; 7 bases fit TRBD1. The CDR3 is made up of 14 amino acids. Trimming at V came to 4 bases and at J to 5 bases, leaving 9 bases not matched to a gene. CDR1 SGHNT and CDR2 YYREEE come from the germline V gene (reference sequence). In DNA form, the CDR3 reads TGTGCCAGCAGCAGAAGGGACAGACGCCACGAGCAGTACTTC. Amino acids: CASSRRDRRHEQYF.

This clonotype has only a few counts. V gene TRBV3-1 combines with J gene TRBJ1-1; the D gene is possibly TRBD1 (5 bases). The V and J ends lost 1 base and 2 bases respectively, with 8 bases between them. The CDR3 length is 14 residues. Germline-derived CDR1 and CDR2 are LGHDT and YNNKEL (reference sequence). The CDR3 coding sequence is TGTGCCAGCAGCCAAGTCCAGGGCAACACTGAAGCTTTCTTT. It codes for CASSQVQGNTEAFF.

This sequence joins TRBV12-3 or TRBV12-4 and TRBJ2-1; D not certain. Trimming removed 2 bases at V and 8 bases at J, with 10 bases between. CDR3 length: 13 residues. CDR3 nucleotides: TGTGCCAGCAGTTTATCGGCTGCTGATGAGCAGTTCTTC. This translates into CASSLSAADEQFF.

This clonotype was seen a handful of times. The chain uses TRBV28 and TRBJ2-5, with unresolved D. V dropped 7 bases and J dropped 2 bases, with 14 bases sitting between them. This CDR3 has 14 residues. Germline V gene data show CDR1 as MDHEN and CDR2 as SYDVKM. In DNA form, the CDR3 reads TGTGCCAGCACTTCCTGGGCGGATCAAGAGACCCAGTACTTC. Its translation is CASTSWADQETQYF.